These T cell receptor beta chains were read from a single sample in a study of blood T cell repertoires in COVID-19. The method was immunoSEQ multiplex PCR; TCRdb's version includes in-frame clones alone and lacks a portion of them. The table has 52,000 or so clones, roughly 85% seen once. Input material: peripheral blood. The receptors stem from a human donor in a cohort sampled during active COVID-19. Each CDR3 is given with its conserved first and last residue. Fields, in order: V gene, J gene, CDR3 protein.

V: TRBV10-3
J: TRBJ2-5
CDR3: CAISEWVAGKETQYF

V: TRBV10-1
J: TRBJ2-1
CDR3: CASSESGRQADTLYNEQFF

V: TRBV3-1/TRBV3-2
J: TRBJ2-7
CDR3: CASSQVGGIPNYEQYF

V: TRBV7-8
J: TRBJ2-6
CDR3: CASSLGEGVAGANVLTF

V: TRBV7-8
J: TRBJ2-2
CDR3: CASGLAVSDTGELFF

V: TRBV15
J: TRBJ1-3
CDR3: CATSREQGSGNTIYF

V: TRBV7-9
J: TRBJ1-4
CDR3: CASRQPKPTNEKLFF

V: TRBV5-1
J: TRBJ2-3
CDR3: CASSLDGTTVDTQYF

V: TRBV7-8
J: TRBJ2-7
CDR3: CASKMGLALNYEQYF

V: TRBV29-1
J: TRBJ2-5
CDR3: CSVEDRQGNQETQYF

V: TRBV10-3
J: TRBJ2-7
CDR3: CAISESSSGPYEQYF

V: TRBV10-3
J: TRBJ2-2
CDR3: CAITRSPGGNTGELFF

V: TRBV5-6
J: TRBJ2-7
CDR3: CASSLRLAGPYEQYF

V: TRBV7-9
J: TRBJ2-2
CDR3: CASSPRGASGGELFF

V: TRBV7-3
J: TRBJ2-1
CDR3: CASSLPSGTSGYNEQFF

V: TRBV28
J: TRBJ1-2
CDR3: CASTRDSYYGYTF

V: TRBV2
J: TRBJ1-1
CDR3: CAGQVGGPAGTEAFF

V: TRBV7-9
J: TRBJ2-7
CDR3: CASSYGQGGIHSYEQYF

V: TRBV5-1
J: TRBJ2-7
CDR3: CASSLVQGARYEQYF

V: TRBV10-3
J: TRBJ2-5
CDR3: CAISDLVGGRAGETQYF

V: TRBV6-1
J: TRBJ2-7
CDR3: CASRGRGSGSYYEQYF

V: TRBV20-1
J: TRBJ2-7
CDR3: CSASSLRGFSYEQYF

V: TRBV10-3
J: TRBJ2-7
CDR3: CAISESGAGMEQYF

V: TRBV28
J: TRBJ2-5
CDR3: CASSVASGHQETQYF

V: TRBV5-4
J: TRBJ2-7
CDR3: CASSSGLAGNYEQYF

V: TRBV30
J: TRBJ2-1
CDR3: CAWSTTSGRGQGNNEQFF

V: TRBV7-3
J: TRBJ2-3
CDR3: CASSFQGADTQYF

V: TRBV16
J: TRBJ2-1
CDR3: CASSQIKAGVDVDEQFF

V: TRBV11-2
J: TRBJ2-5
CDR3: CASSSRDRVRETQYF

V: TRBV19
J: TRBJ2-1
CDR3: CASSLIQGAGEQFF

V: TRBV28
J: TRBJ1-5
CDR3: CASSFFRVVDQPQHF

V: TRBV7-6
J: TRBJ2-1
CDR3: CASSRPLADPANEQFF

V: TRBV5-5
J: TRBJ1-1
CDR3: CASTKDSKNTEAFF

V: TRBV5-1
J: TRBJ2-3
CDR3: CASSRGLAVSSTDTQYF

V: TRBV11-3
J: TRBJ2-3
CDR3: CASSPGTDTQYF

V: TRBV15
J: TRBJ2-5
CDR3: CATSRSGETQYF

V: TRBV28
J: TRBJ2-7
CDR3: CATAGSTYEQYF

V: TRBV24-1
J: TRBJ2-2
CDR3: CATSLGSTGTANTGELFF

V: TRBV19
J: TRBJ2-7
CDR3: CASSATSGSYEQYF

V: TRBV19
J: TRBJ1-5
CDR3: CASRGQGSNQPQHF

V: TRBV5-1
J: TRBJ2-7
CDR3: CASSLAGVGEQYF